The 30 T cell receptor beta chains reported below all come from one sample, sequenced in a study. From the RT-PCR reads, TCRdb called clonotypes with MiXCR, one entry per CDR3 protein. The data contain about 700,000 distinct CDR3 sequences, 13% to 15% of them seen just once; the ten biggest clones take up roughly 3.9%. Sequenced sample: memory CD4+ T cells from blood. The receptors originated from a female donor in good health, serving as a healthy control.

A remark on this clonotype: Germline and junction disagree at one end, which may indicate a read error. The J gene is TRBJ2-2, the V gene TRBV10-3; 8 nucleotides match TRBD1. Germline V gene sequence: CDR1 ENHRY, CDR2 SYGVKD. This CDR3 comprises 16 residues. CDR3 protein: CAISKSGQQGGTELFF. The DNA of the CDR3 is TGTGCCATCAGTAAGTCCGGACAACAGGGGGGAACTGAGCTGTTTTTT.

This clonotype was seen many times. The chain carries TRBV6-5 and TRBJ1-2; 11 bases are shared with TRBD1. The CDR3 loop spans 15 amino acids. Looked up from germline, CDR1 is MNHEY and CDR2 is SVGAGI. V dropped 2 bases and J dropped 6; count of bases not matched to a gene: 5. In DNA form, the CDR3 reads TGTGCCAGCAGTTACATTAGGACAGGGGGCCATGGCTACACCTTC. Protein product: CASSYIRTGGHGYTF.

This clonotype has a handful of counts. The V and J genes are TRBV5-5 and TRBJ1-5, with TRBD1 matching 7 bases. V lost 0 bases, J lost 5 bases, and 5 bases stayed unmatched. Looked up from germline, CDR1 is SGHKS and CDR2 is YYEKEE (reference sequence). The CDR3 is 15 amino acids. The CDR3 spells CASSLEGTEYQPQHF. CDR3 DNA sequence: TGTGCCAGCAGCTTGGAAGGGACAGAATATCAGCCCCAGCATTTT.

At least ten counts were recorded for this clonotype. An end of the junction differs from the germline gene, which may be a read error. The rearrangement joins TRBV5-1 to TRBJ2-1; D might be TRBD2 (6 bases). This CDR3 has 15 amino acids. Per the germline V gene, CDR1 is SGHRS and CDR2 is YFSETQ. CDR3 amino acids: CASSLEGGSYNEQFF. As DNA, the CDR3 is TGTGCCAGCAGCTTGGAGGGCGGGTCCTACAATGAGCAGTTCTTC. The complete variable domain, with remaining parts taken from reference TRBV5-1 and TRBJ2-1, reads KAGVTQTPRYLIKTRGQQVTLSCSPISGHRSVSWYQQTPGQGLQFLFEYFSETQRNKGNFPGRFSGRQFSNSRSEMNVSTLELGDSALYLCASSLEGGSYNEQFFGPGTRLTVL.

In its sample, this clonotype was seen a few times. The chain is built from TRBV9 and TRBJ2-2, with no clear D. Trimming took off 3 bases at V and 4 bases at J, with 10 bases between the two ends. This CDR3 is built from 14 residues. CDR1 and CDR2 (germline): SGDLS, YYNGEE. DNA for the CDR3: TGTGCCAGCAGCGCCTTCACGGGCACCGGGGAGCTGTTTTTT. It is translated as CASSAFTGTGELFF.

The V gene is TRBV20-1, the J gene TRBJ1-2; TRBD1 agrees at 10 bases. This CDR3 has 15 amino acids. The junction had 12 bases not matched to a gene; V was cut back by 3 bases and J by 8 bases. Germline V gene sequence: CDR1 DFQATT, CDR2 SNEGSKA (reference sequence). The CDR3 reads CSASIWGQGRGGYTF. CDR3 DNA sequence: TGCAGTGCTAGCATATGGGGACAGGGGAGAGGAGGCTACACCTTC.

V is TRBV9 and J is TRBJ2-4; D possibly matches TRBD1 or TRBD2 (5 bases each). This CDR3 is 16 amino acids long. Germline CDR1 is SGDLS and CDR2 is YYNGEE. Trimming shortened V by 0 bases and J by 8 bases, and 18 bases separated the two germline ends. Here the CDR3 reads CASSVGDVVAVDIQYF. CDR3 bases: TGTGCCAGCAGCGTAGGGGACGTGGTTGCAGTGGACATTCAGTACTTC.

This clonotype was seen more than once but under ten times. The genes are TRBV20-1 and TRBJ2-3; possible D gene TRBD2, 6 bases. CDR3 length: 15 residues. CDR1 DFQATT and CDR2 SNEGSKA come from the germline V gene (reference sequence). V lost 5 bases and J lost 2, with 17 bases in between. For the CDR3, the DNA is TGCAGTGCTGGCCGGGACTGGCTAAACACAGATACGCAGTATTTT. Translated, it gives CSAGRDWLNTDTQYF.

The chain links TRBV20-1 to TRBJ2-7, with 8 bases that match TRBD2. The length of the CDR3 is 15 residues. Germline V lookup: CDR1 DFQATT, CDR2 SNEGSKA (reference sequence). The V gene end was trimmed by 4 bases and the J gene end by 6 bases; junction bases not matched to a gene: 14. CDR3 in DNA: TGCAGTGCTACTGGGGACCCCGGGGGGGCGGGCGAGCAGTACTTC. Its translation is CSATGDPGGAGEQYF.

This clonotype was seen only a few times. CDR3 coding DNA: TGCAGTGCTAGAGTACCAGGGGGCGGGGGTGACGAGCAGTACTTC. Protein product: CSARVPGGGGDEQYF. The chain is built from TRBV20-1 and TRBJ2-7, with a weak D call TRBD1 (8 bases). With 1 base removed from V and 5 bases from J, the gap between germline ends came to 18 bases. The CDR3 has 15 residues. CDR1 and CDR2 (germline): DFQATT, SNEGSKA (reference sequence).

This clonotype was seen many times. The V gene is TRBV6-5, the J gene TRBJ2-6; D is undetermined. CDR1 MNHEY and CDR2 SVGAGI come from the germline V gene. V was cut by 4 bases and J by 3 bases, with 10 bases left in between. The CDR3 has 15 residues. DNA for the CDR3: TGTGCCAGCAGTTTCGATTATGGTGGGGCCAACGTCCTGACTTTC. Residues: CASSFDYGGANVLTF.

This clonotype was counted at least ten times. The rearrangement links TRBV5-1 to TRBJ2-1; a possible D gene is TRBD1 (5 bases). Trimming took 0 bases from V and 5 from J, leaving 12 bases between them. Germline-derived CDR1 and CDR2 are SGHRS and YFSETQ. The CDR3 length is 15 residues. This CDR3 is CASSLVTQAHNEQFF. The CDR3 nucleotides are TGCGCCAGCAGCTTGGTAACACAGGCCCACAATGAGCAGTTCTTC.

This clonotype was counted only a few times. For the CDR3, the DNA is TGTGCCAGCAGTTGGGACAGGGGGTACGGGGAGCTGTTTTTT. Translation gives CASSWDRGYGELFF. This chain uses TRBV12-3 or TRBV12-4 with TRBJ2-2, with 11 nucleotides matching TRBD1. Trimming cost V 4 bases and J 7 bases; bases outside gene matches: 2. The CDR3 spans 14 residues.

CDR3 nucleotides: TGTGCCAGCATCCGGACAGTTAACTCTGGAAACACCATATATTTT. Protein product: CASIRTVNSGNTIYF. This chain joins TRBV6-1 and TRBJ1-3, with D perhaps TRBD1 (6 bases). Per germline, CDR1 MNHNS and CDR2 SASEGT. V lost 7 bases, J lost 0 bases, and 13 bases lay in between. CDR3 length: 15 amino acids.

The J gene is TRBJ1-4, the V gene TRBV30; no firm D call. V lost 5 bases to trimming and J lost 3 bases, with 10 bases between them. CDR3 length equals 13 residues. CDR1 and CDR2 (germline): GTSNPN, SVGIG (reference sequence). Written as DNA, the CDR3 is TGTGCCTGGGACGGCGCGGCTAATGAAAAACTGTTTTTT. This codes for CAWDGAANEKLFF. Variable domain in full (rest from reference TRBV30 and TRBJ1-4): SQTIHQWPATLVQPVGSPLSLECTVEGTSNPNLYWYRQAAGRGLQLLFYSVGIGQISSEVPQNLSASRPQDRQFILSSKKLLLSDSGFYLCAWDGAANEKLFFGSGTQLSVL.

The table lists this clonotype with a few counts. V is TRBV12-3 or TRBV12-4 and J is TRBJ2-1; no definite D call. Trimming took 7 bases from V and 8 from J, leaving 15 bases between them. The CDR3 is 13 residues long. The CDR3 spells CASKLSYTDEQFF. CDR3 sequence (DNA): TGTGCCAGCAAATTAAGCTACACTGATGAGCAGTTCTTC.

This clonotype showed up just a few times. This chain uses TRBV12-3 or TRBV12-4 with TRBJ2-3; 7 bases match TRBD2. This CDR3 spans 14 amino acids. The V and J ends lost 6 bases and 4 bases, in that order; junction bases with no gene match: 7. CDR3 residues: CASRSAGEADTQYF. Here the CDR3 DNA reads TGTGCCAGCAGGTCGGCGGGGGAGGCAGATACGCAGTATTTT.

J is TRBJ2-1 and V is TRBV11-2, with 8 positions matching TRBD2. CDR1 SGHAT and CDR2 FQNNGV come from the germline V gene. Germline trimming cut 6 bases from V and 0 bases from J; bases unmatched to any gene: 7. The CDR3 spans 16 residues. The CDR3 here is CASSIGGTSSYNEQFF. The CDR3, as DNA: TGTGCCAGCAGTATCGGCGGGACTAGCTCCTACAATGAGCAGTTCTTC.

This clonotype was detected a few times. The chain uses TRBV7-3 and TRBJ1-6; D ambiguous. The CDR3 sequence is 15 residues long. Between the trimmed V and J ends, which lost 4 bases and 9 bases, there was a span of 16 bases. CDR1 and CDR2 (germline): SGHTA, FQGTGA. CDR3 sequence: CASSSGEGSGSPLHF. The DNA for the CDR3 is TGTGCCAGCAGCTCAGGAGAGGGCTCTGGTTCACCCCTCCACTTT.

This clonotype was recorded at least ten times. The V and J genes are TRBV12-3 or TRBV12-4 and TRBJ2-3; D call uncertain. The CDR3 consists of 12 residues. The ends were cut back, 6 bases at V and 5 bases at J, with 9 bases in the middle. The CDR3 reads CASSLLEDTQYF. The CDR3 DNA sequence: TGTGCCAGCAGCCTTTTGGAAGATACGCAGTATTTT.

This clonotype has more than one count but fewer than ten. The CDR3 DNA reads TGTGCCAGCAGTTGGGGCGGGCGACCCTACGAGCAGTACTTC. Residues: CASSWGGRPYEQYF. The V gene is TRBV28, the J gene TRBJ2-7; either TRBD1 or TRBD2 may fit D (5 bases each). Germline lookup yields CDR1 MDHEN and CDR2 SYDVKM. There are 14 residues in the CDR3. V lost 4 bases, J lost 2 bases, and 12 bases lay in between.

V is TRBV30 and J is TRBJ2-3, with 9 bases identical to TRBD2. Per the germline V gene, CDR1 is GTSNPN and CDR2 is SVGIG (reference sequence). There are 14 residues in the CDR3. J gave up 6 bases and V 0 bases, and 4 bases lay outside the gene matches. CDR3 sequence (DNA): TGTGCCTGGAGTGTCTTAGCGGGAGTGGATACGCAGTATTTT. This codes for CAWSVLAGVDTQYF. Together with reference TRBV30 and TRBJ2-3, the CDR3 gives the full variable domain: SQTIHQWPATLVQPVGSPLSLECTVEGTSNPNLYWYRQAAGRGLQLLFYSVGIGQISSEVPQNLSASRPQDRQFILSSKKLLLSDSGFYLCAWSVLAGVDTQYFGPGTRLTVL.

The chain links TRBV6-1 to TRBJ1-2; no reliable D call. In germline, CDR1 is MNHNS, CDR2 SASEGT. Between the trimmed V and J ends, which lost 6 bases and 6 bases, there was a span of 11 bases. There are 12 residues in the CDR3. CDR3 amino acids: CASRVRIDGYTF. The CDR3 DNA is TGTGCCAGCAGGGTCAGGATCGATGGCTACACCTTC.

The rearrangement links TRBV7-3 to TRBJ2-1; tentatively, D is TRBD2 (5 bases). The V end lost 5 bases, the J end lost 4 bases, and 12 bases lay between the germline ends. The length of the CDR3 is 14 residues. The V gene's germline CDR1 is SGHTA and CDR2 FQGTGA. Here the CDR3 DNA reads TGTGCCAGCAGCCAATCGGACTCATACAATGAGCAGTTCTTC. Translated: CASSQSDSYNEQFF. The full variable domain, rest sourced from reference TRBV7-3 and TRBJ2-1, is GAGVSQTPSNKVTEKGKYVELRCDPISGHTALYWYRQSLGQGPEFLIYFQGTGAADDSGLPNDRFFAVRPEGSVSTLKIQRTERGDSAVYLCASSQSDSYNEQFFGPGTRLTVL.

V usage is TRBV12-3 or TRBV12-4 and J usage is TRBJ1-2; D perhaps matches TRBD1 (6 bases). V was shortened by 6 bases and J by 8 bases, with 16 bases between the two germline ends. The CDR3 is 13 residues long. In nucleotides, the CDR3 is TGTGCCAGCAGCCCAGGGGTCTTGAGCGGCTACACCTTC. Its protein product is CASSPGVLSGYTF.

This clonotype was recorded a few times. This rearrangement joins TRBV28 to TRBJ2-7, with TRBD2 identical over 13 bases. This CDR3 is 14 amino acids long. Germline CDR1 is MDHEN and CDR2 is SYDVKM. The V segment lost 5 bases and the J segment 6 bases; nucleotides outside the gene matches: 4. CDR3 region: CASSQLAGGLEQYF. In DNA form, the CDR3 reads TGTGCCAGCAGTCAACTAGCGGGAGGGCTCGAGCAGTACTTC.

V gene TRBV20-1 combines with J gene TRBJ2-3; a possible D gene is TRBD1 (6 bases). Germline CDR1 is DFQATT and CDR2 is SNEGSKA (reference sequence). The length of the CDR3 is 16 residues. Trimming removed 4 bases at V and 1 base at J, with 18 bases between. Here the CDR3 DNA reads TGCAGTGCTAACCCGACAGGACTGACAGGCACAGATACGCAGTATTTT. Its translation: CSANPTGLTGTDTQYF.

This clonotype has more than one count but fewer than ten. The J gene is TRBJ2-5, the V gene TRBV12-3 or TRBV12-4, with TRBD1 identical over 9 bases. After removal of 5 bases from V and 5 bases from J, the junction contained 9 bases not matched to a gene. The CDR3 spans 15 residues. The CDR3: CASSIWDRDGETQYF. The CDR3 bases are TGTGCCAGCAGTATCTGGGACAGGGACGGCGAGACCCAGTACTTC.

The chain recombines TRBV20-1 with TRBJ2-1; TRBD1 agrees at 9 bases. The junction had 8 bases not matched to a gene; V was cut back by 5 bases and J by 6 bases. Germline V gene sequence: CDR1 DFQATT, CDR2 SNEGSKA (reference sequence). CDR3 length: 14 amino acids. The CDR3 nucleotides read TGCAGTGCTGACCTCGGGACAGGGTTCAATGAGCAGTTCTTC. Translating it yields CSADLGTGFNEQFF.

This rearrangement joins TRBV30 to TRBJ1-1, with 8 bases that match TRBD1. J gave up 1 base and V 4 bases, and 20 bases lay outside the gene matches. Germline V gene sequence: CDR1 GTSNPN, CDR2 SVGIG (reference sequence). This CDR3 region has 19 residues. CDR3: CAWTGDIWGTGGPNTEAFF. In nucleotides, the CDR3 is TGTGCCTGGACAGGGGACATTTGGGGGACAGGCGGACCGAACACTGAAGCTTTCTTT.